Below are 9 T cell receptor beta chains sequenced from a single sample in a study of shared clonotypes between healthy human individuals. Profiled with immunoSEQ multiplex PCR; TCRdb holds only in-frame clones, not every one. The profile shows a few million clones, roughly nine tenths of them singletons. The sequenced sample consisted of naive CD4+ T cells sorted from blood. Subset described: CD45RA+ positively selected. The receptor set was obtained from a man between 18 and 29 years old in good health.

The chain recombines TRBV7-9 with TRBJ2-3, with D hard to call. Germline CDR1 SEHNR, CDR2 FQNEAQ (reference sequence). The CDR3 covers 15 residues. Trimming removed 2 bases at V and 1 base at J, with 10 bases between. The CDR3 sequence is CASSLHSLGTDTQYF. The CDR3 DNA reads TGTGCCAGCAGCTTACACTCACTGGGCACAGATACGCAGTATTTT.

V gene TRBV21-1 combines with J gene TRBJ2-5; the DNA was not used to check the table's D call, TRBD2. TRBV21-1 is assigned pseudogene status. This CDR3 is built from 13 residues. The CDR3 nucleotides read TGTGCCAACTTCCCCCCGGTACAAGAGACCCAGTACTTC. Its protein is CANFPPVQETQYF.

This clone was detected once. V is TRBV2 and J is TRBJ1-2; 9 bases map to TRBD1. This CDR3 comprises 13 residues. Germline lookup yields CDR1 SNHLY and CDR2 FYNNEI. J was trimmed by 8 bases and V by 6 bases; bases with no gene match: 7. In DNA form, the CDR3 reads TGTGCCAGCAGAGTACAGGGGGCCGACGGCTACACCTTC. It translates to CASRVQGADGYTF. Full variable domain (rest looked up from reference TRBV2 and TRBJ1-2): EPEVTQTPSHQVTQMGQEVILRCVPISNHLYFYWYRQILGQKVEFLVSFYNNEISEKSEIFDDQFSVERPDGSNFTLKIRSTKLEDSAMYFCASRVQGADGYTFGSGTRLTVV.

The chain couples TRBV6-5 to TRBJ2-5; tentative D call: TRBD1 (6 bases). The CDR3 is made up of 14 amino acids. From germline, CDR1 is MNHEY and CDR2 SVGAGI. The V end was cut by 7 bases, the J end by 5 bases, with 17 bases between. DNA of the CDR3: TGTGCCAGCATGAGGGGTTCTAGGGGGGAGACCCAGTACTTC. Translating it yields CASMRGSRGETQYF.

This rearrangement joins TRBV28 to TRBJ2-3; either TRBD1 or TRBD2 may supply D (5 bases each). The CDR3 spans 15 residues. The V gene lost 5 bases and the J gene lost 1 base, with 13 bases spanning the gap. Germline V gene lookup returns CDR1 MDHEN and CDR2 SYDVKM. CDR3 coding DNA: TGTGCCAGCAGTCCCGGGGACGCAGGCACAGATACGCAGTATTTT. It specifies CASSPGDAGTDTQYF.

As to this clone: Other DNA sequences in this specimen translate into the identical CDR3. The V gene is TRBV5-4, the J gene TRBJ1-1, with D uncertain. Germline-derived CDR1 and CDR2 are SGHNT and YYREEE (reference sequence). Trimming removed 0 bases at V and 1 base at J, with 4 bases between. The CDR3 covers 13 residues. CDR3: CASSLDQNTEAFF. The CDR3 DNA sequence: TGTGCCAGCAGCTTGGACCAGAACACTGAAGCTTTCTTT.

The chain has TRBV6-1 and TRBJ2-5; D could derive from TRBD1 or TRBD2 (5 bases each). The CDR3 has 14 amino acids. The germline CDR1 and CDR2 sequences are MNHNS and SASEGT. Trimming left V 6 bases short and J 4 bases short, with 15 bases between. The CDR3 nucleotides read TGTGCCAGCAGGCCCGGGACCGCGAGAGAGACCCAGTACTTC. It encodes CASRPGTARETQYF.

The CDR3, as DNA: TGTGCCAGCAGCTTGCCCTTGGGGTACGAGCAGTACTTC. This translates into CASSLPLGYEQYF. The chain links TRBV7-2 to TRBJ2-7; D remains ambiguous. The germline V gene has CDR1 SGHTA and CDR2 FQGNSA. The V gene lost 3 bases and the J gene lost 4 bases, with 10 bases spanning the gap. The CDR3 totals 13 residues.

This chain joins TRBV4-3 and TRBJ2-4, with 10 bases aligning to TRBD1. Trimming removed 1 base from V and 6 bases from J; junction bases left unmatched: 12. The length of the CDR3 is 18 residues. CDR1 is LGHNA and CDR2 is YSLEER in the germline V gene. The CDR3 DNA reads TGCGCCAGCAGCCAAGGATTGGTGGGACAGGGGTCGGGAAACATTCAGTACTTC. This translates into CASSQGLVGQGSGNIQYF.